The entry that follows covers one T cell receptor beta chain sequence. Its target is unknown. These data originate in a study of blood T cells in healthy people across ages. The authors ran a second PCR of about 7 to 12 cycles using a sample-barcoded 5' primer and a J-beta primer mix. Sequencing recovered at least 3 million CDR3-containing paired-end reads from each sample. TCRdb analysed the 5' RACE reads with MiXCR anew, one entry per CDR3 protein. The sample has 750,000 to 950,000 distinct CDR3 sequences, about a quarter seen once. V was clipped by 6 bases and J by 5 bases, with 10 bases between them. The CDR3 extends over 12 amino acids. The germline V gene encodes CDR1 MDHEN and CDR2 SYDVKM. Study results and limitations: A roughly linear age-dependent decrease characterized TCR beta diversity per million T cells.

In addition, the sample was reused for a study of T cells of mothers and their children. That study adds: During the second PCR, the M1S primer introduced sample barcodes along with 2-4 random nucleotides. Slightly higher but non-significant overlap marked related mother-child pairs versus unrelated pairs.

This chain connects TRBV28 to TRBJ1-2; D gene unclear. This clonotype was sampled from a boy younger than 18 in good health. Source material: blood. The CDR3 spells CASSPTTYGYTF. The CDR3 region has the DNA TGTGCCAGCAGCCCTACAACGTATGGCTACACCTTC.